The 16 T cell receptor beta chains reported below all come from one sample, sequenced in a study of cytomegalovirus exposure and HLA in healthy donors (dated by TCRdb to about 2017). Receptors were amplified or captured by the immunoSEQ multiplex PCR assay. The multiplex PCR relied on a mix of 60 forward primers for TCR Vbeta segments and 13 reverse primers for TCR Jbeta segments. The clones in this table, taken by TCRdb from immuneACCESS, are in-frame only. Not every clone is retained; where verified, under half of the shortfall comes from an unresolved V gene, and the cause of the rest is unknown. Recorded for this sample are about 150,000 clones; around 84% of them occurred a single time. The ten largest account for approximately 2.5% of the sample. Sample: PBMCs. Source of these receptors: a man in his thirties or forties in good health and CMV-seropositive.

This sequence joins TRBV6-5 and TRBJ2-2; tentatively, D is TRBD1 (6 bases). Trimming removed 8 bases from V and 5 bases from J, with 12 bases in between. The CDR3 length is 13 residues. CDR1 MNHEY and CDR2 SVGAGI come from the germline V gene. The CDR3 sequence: CASGPGTTGELFF. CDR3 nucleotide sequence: TGTGCCAGCGGTCCAGGGACAACCGGGGAGCTGTTTTTT.

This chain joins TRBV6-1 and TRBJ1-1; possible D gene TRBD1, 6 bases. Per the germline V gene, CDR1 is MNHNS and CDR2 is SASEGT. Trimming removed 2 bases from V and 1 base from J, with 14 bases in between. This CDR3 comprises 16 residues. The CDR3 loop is CASSEIGGRPNTEAFF. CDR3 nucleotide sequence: TGTGCCAGCAGTGAAATTGGGGGCAGACCGAACACTGAAGCTTTCTTT.

The CDR3, as DNA: TGTGCCAGCAGCTTCCGCTCTGGGGCCAACGTCCTGACTTTC. Protein product: CASSFRSGANVLTF. The chain uses TRBV11-2 and TRBJ2-6, with D hard to call. Trimming stripped 3 bases from V and 0 bases from J, with 3 bases between. The CDR3 consists of 14 residues. CDR1 and CDR2 from the germline V gene are SGHAT and FQNNGV.

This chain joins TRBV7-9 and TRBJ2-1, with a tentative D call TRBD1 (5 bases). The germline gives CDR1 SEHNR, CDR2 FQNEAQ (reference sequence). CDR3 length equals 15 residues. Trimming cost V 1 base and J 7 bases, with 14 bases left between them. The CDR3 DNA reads TGTGCCAGCAGCTTAGTGGGCCAGGGTGTGAATGAGCAGTTCTTC. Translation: CASSLVGQGVNEQFF. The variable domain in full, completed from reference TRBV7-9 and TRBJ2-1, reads DTGVSQNPRHKITKRGQNVTFRCDPISEHNRLYWYRQTLGQGPEFLTYFQNEAQLEKSRLLSDRFSAERPKGSFSTLEIQRTEQGDSAMYLCASSLVGQGVNEQFFGPGTRLTVL.

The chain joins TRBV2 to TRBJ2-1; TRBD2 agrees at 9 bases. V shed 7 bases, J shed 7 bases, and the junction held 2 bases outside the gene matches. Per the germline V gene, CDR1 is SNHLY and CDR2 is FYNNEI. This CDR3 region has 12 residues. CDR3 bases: TGTGCCAGCAACCTAGCGGGGAATGAGCAGTTCTTC. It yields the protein CASNLAGNEQFF. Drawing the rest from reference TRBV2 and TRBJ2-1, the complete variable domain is EPEVTQTPSHQVTQMGQEVILRCVPISNHLYFYWYRQILGQKVEFLVSFYNNEISEKSEIFDDQFSVERPDGSNFTLKIRSTKLEDSAMYFCASNLAGNEQFFGPGTRLTVL.

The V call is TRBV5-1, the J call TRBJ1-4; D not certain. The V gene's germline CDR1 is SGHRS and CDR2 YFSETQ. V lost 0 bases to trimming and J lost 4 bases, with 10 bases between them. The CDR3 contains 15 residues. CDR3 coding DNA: TGCGCCAGCAGCTTGGGAGGAGGAATTAATGAAAAACTGTTTTTT. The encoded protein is CASSLGGGINEKLFF.

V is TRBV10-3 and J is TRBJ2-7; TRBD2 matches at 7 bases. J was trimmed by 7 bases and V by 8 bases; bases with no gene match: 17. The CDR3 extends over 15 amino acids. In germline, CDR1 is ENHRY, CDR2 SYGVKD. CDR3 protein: CAIGGGLRVLEEQYF. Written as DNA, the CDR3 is TGTGCCATCGGGGGGGGTCTGCGGGTTCTGGAGGAGCAGTACTTC.

In DNA form, the CDR3 reads TGTGCCAGCAGCAAGGGAGGGGGGATAGGAGAGACCCAGTACTTC. Encoded protein: CASSKGGGIGETQYF. This sequence joins TRBV7-2 and TRBJ2-5; tentatively, D is TRBD2 (7 bases). Trimming stripped 5 bases from V and 4 bases from J, with 17 bases between. Per the germline V gene, CDR1 is SGHTA and CDR2 is FQGNSA. The CDR3 spans 15 residues.

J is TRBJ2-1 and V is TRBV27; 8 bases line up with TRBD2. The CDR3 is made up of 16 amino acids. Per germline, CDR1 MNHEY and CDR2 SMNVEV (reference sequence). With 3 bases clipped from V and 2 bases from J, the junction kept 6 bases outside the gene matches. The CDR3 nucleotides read TGTGCCAGCAGTTTCCTCCCTAGCGGGCCCTACAATGAGCAGTTCTTC. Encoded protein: CASSFLPSGPYNEQFF.

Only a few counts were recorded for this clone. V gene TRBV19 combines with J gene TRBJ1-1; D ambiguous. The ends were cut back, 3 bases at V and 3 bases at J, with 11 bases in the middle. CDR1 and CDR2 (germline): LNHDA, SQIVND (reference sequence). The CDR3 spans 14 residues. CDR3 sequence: CASSMGRWYTEAFF. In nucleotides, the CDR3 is TGTGCCAGTAGTATGGGCAGGTGGTACACTGAAGCTTTCTTT.

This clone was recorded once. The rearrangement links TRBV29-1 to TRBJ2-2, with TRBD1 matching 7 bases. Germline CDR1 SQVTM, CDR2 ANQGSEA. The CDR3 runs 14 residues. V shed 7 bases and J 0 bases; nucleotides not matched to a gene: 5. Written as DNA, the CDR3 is TGCAGCGGCCTGACAGGGCCGAACACCGGGGAGCTGTTTTTT. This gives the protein CSGLTGPNTGELFF.

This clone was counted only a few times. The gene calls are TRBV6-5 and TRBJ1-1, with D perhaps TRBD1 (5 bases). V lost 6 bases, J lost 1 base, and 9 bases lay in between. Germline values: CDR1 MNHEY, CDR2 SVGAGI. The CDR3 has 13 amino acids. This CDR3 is CASRGVRNTEAFF. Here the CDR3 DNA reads TGTGCCAGCAGAGGGGTTCGGAACACTGAAGCTTTCTTT.

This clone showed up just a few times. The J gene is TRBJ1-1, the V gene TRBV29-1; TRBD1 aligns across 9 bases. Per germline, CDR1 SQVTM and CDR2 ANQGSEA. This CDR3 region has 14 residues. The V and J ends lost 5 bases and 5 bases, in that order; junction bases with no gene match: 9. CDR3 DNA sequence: TGCAGCGTTACCATTACAGGGGGCAATACTGAAGCTTTCTTT. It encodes CSVTITGGNTEAFF.

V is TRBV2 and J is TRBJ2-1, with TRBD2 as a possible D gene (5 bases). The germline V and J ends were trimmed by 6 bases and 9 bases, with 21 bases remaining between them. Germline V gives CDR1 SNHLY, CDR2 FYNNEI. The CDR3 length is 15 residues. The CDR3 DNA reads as TGTGCCAGCAGCGCCGGACTGCCTCTTGTTAGTGAGCAGTTCTTC. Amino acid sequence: CASSAGLPLVSEQFF.

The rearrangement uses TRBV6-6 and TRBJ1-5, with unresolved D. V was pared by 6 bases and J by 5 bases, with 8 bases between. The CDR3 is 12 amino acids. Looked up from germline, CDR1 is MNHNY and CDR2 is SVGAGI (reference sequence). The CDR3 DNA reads TGTGCCAGCAGGAAATCGGATCAGCCCCAGCATTTT. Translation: CASRKSDQPQHF.

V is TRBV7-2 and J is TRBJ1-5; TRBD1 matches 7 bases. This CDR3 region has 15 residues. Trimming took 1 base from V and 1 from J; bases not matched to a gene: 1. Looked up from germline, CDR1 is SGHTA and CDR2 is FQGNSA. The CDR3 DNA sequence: TGTGCCAGCAGCTTAGGGGACAGCAGCAATCAGCCCCAGCATTTT. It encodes CASSLGDSSNQPQHF.